The text below deals with one T cell receptor beta chain. The antigen remains undetermined. The sample is drawn from a study of cytotoxic CD8 clonotypes in ibrutinib-treated CLL. Sequencing was performed with immunoSEQ multiplex PCR; in TCRdb, only in-frame clones are kept and a portion is missing. The sample lists fewer than 35,000 clones, around 85% seen once, with roughly 8% in the top ten. Study results and limitations: Circulating CD8+ T-cell counts were tracked by baseline clonality, which exceeded that of age-matched healthy donors.

The receptor was isolated from a human donor with chronic lymphocytic leukemia. The source was PBMCs, collected after 24 months of ibrutinib treatment.

The CDR3 region is CASFSKVGQPDTQYF. CDR3 sequence (DNA): TGTGCCAGCTTTTCGAAGGTGGGGCAACCCGATACGCAGTATTTT. The V and J genes are TRBV7-8 and TRBJ2-3; D possibly corresponds to TRBD1 (5 bases). V gave up 8 bases and J gave up 6 bases, with 21 bases separating them. This CDR3 region has 15 residues. CDR1 SGHVS and CDR2 FQNEAQ come from the germline V gene. Looking up the rest from reference TRBV7-8 and TRBJ2-3 gives the full variable domain: GAGVSQSPRYKVAKRGQDVALRCDPISGHVSLFWYQQALGQGPEFLTYFQNEAQLDKSGLPSDRFFAERPEGSVSTLKIQRTQQEDSAVYLCASFSKVGQPDTQYFGPGTRLTVL.